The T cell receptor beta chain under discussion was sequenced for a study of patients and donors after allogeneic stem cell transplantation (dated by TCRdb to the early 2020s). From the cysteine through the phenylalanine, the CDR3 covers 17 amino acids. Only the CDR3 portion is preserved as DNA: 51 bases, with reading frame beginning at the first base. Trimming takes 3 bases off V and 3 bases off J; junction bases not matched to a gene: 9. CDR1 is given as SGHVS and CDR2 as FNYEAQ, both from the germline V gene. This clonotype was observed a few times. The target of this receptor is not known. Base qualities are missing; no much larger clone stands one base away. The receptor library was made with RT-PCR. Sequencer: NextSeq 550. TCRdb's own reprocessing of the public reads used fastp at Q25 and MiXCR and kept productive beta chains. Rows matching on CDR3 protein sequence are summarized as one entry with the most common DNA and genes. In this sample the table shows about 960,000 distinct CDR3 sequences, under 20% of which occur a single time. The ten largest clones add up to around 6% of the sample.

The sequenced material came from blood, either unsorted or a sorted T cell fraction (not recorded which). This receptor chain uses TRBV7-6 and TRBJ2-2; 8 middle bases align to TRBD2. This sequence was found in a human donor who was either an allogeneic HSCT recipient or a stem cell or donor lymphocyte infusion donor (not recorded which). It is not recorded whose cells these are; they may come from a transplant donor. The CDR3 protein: CASSFSAGVLYTGELFF. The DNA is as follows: TGTGCCAGCAGCTTCTCAGCGGGAGTGCTGTACACCGGGGAGCTGTTTTTT.